Presented here are 2 T cell receptor beta chains from one specimen sequenced in a study of identical twins. TCRdb recomputed calls from the 5' RACE reads with MiXCR, one row per CDR3 protein. The sample has about 250,000 distinct CDR3 sequences, more than 12% seen once. Sequenced material: memory (CD45RO+) T cells sorted from blood. Source of these receptors: a woman aged 18 to 35 in good health.

V is TRBV9 and J is TRBJ2-1; D is perhaps TRBD2 (6 bases). Trimming took 2 bases from V and 8 from J, leaving 17 bases between them. Germline lookup yields CDR1 SGDLS and CDR2 YYNGEE. This CDR3 comprises 15 residues. The DNA of the CDR3 is TGTGCCAGCAGCGTGAACGGCGGAGGGTGGGATGAGCAGTTCTTC. Its protein product is CASSVNGGGWDEQFF.

The chain uses TRBV6-2 or TRBV6-3 and TRBJ2-5; perhaps TRBD1 as D (6 bases). The V end lost 4 bases, the J end lost 3 bases, and 9 bases lay between the germline ends. CDR1 and CDR2 (germline): MNHEY, SVGEGT. The CDR3 has 13 amino acids. CDR3 protein: CASSWTVKETQYF. The CDR3, as DNA: TGTGCCAGCAGTTGGACAGTAAAAGAGACCCAGTACTTC.